The rows below give T cell receptor beta chains drawn from one sample of a study of a mutant IDH1 vaccine in newly diagnosed glioma. For these receptors, no antigen is known. Produced via immunoSEQ multiplex PCR; TCRdb's table is partial and in-frame only. The data show tens of thousands of clones, with around three quarters seen just once and less than 6.5% held by the top ten. The sequencing used PBMCs, collected from a glioma patient whose treatment included an IDH1 peptide vaccine. Receptor source: a man aged 50-60 years with glioma. CDR3s include the opening cysteine and the closing phenylalanine or tryptophan. Expanded clones get a size class; other rows say once, few or many, or leave the size out.

j_call v_call clone_size cdr3_aa
TRBJ1-1 TRBV28 few CASSLWGITEAFF
TRBJ2-2 TRBV25-1 - CASSESGRRNTGELFF
TRBJ2-5 TRBV9 - CASSVGPGEGETQYF
TRBJ1-1 TRBV20-1 - CSARRVSEAFF
TRBJ1-5 TRBV6-5 - CASSVDRDQPQHF
TRBJ1-2 TRBV14 - CASSQGGWSYGYTF
TRBJ1-1 TRBV4-1 once CASSLSPGTGTEAFF
TRBJ2-5 TRBV6-5 once CASEGGGETQYF
TRBJ1-1 TRBV7-2 - CASSFSGANSETFF
TRBJ1-4 TRBV19 - CASSIRGGTNEKLFF
TRBJ2-6 TRBV7-2 - CASSLDPGGSGANVLTF
TRBJ2-2 TRBV20-1 - CSARGAGELFF
TRBJ2-7 TRBV18 - CASSPPGTGTLYEQYF
TRBJ1-5 TRBV30 - CAWSVTGSNQPQHF
TRBJ2-1 TRBV19 - CASSIFGLNDLYNEQFF
TRBJ2-6 TRBV9 - CASSTIRSSGANVLTF
TRBJ1-1 TRBV6-5 - CASSYSRQGEAFF
TRBJ2-7 TRBV18 - CASSPTGQGYEQYF
TRBJ1-2 TRBV6-5 few CASSYSFTVAEGGYTF
TRBJ1-2 TRBV7-2 - CASSLRTGGIYGYTF
TRBJ1-1 TRBV10-3 - CAISLGTGGGTEAFF
TRBJ1-4 TRBV29-1 few CSVRGANEKLFF
TRBJ2-2 TRBV6-1 - CASSRVGTTGELFF
TRBJ1-2 TRBV15 - CATSRDGGLSYHGYTF
TRBJ2-3 TRBV7-9 - CASTPGQEVDTQYF
TRBJ1-2 TRBV28 - CASSPGGYGYTF
TRBJ1-4 TRBV7-9 - CASSPPPGRGAHEKLFF
TRBJ2-7 TRBV6-6 once CASSGTAYYEQYF
TRBJ1-2 TRBV14 - CASSQEGGDRGLGGYTF
TRBJ2-5 TRBV5-4 - CASSLTYQETQYF
TRBJ1-5 TRBV18 - CASSPAKGADQPQHF
TRBJ1-1 TRBV4-3 - CASSQERSVNTEAFF
TRBJ1-2 TRBV5-6 medium-sized CASSLAGGGGYTF
TRBJ2-1 TRBV5-6 once CASSWQSGSEFF
TRBJ2-5 TRBV27 - CATRDRVGETQYF
TRBJ1-2 TRBV7-6 - CASSLAGGGGYTF
TRBJ2-7 TRBV6-6 - CASTLTGQVYEQYF
TRBJ2-1 TRBV5-1 - CASSLGRGSGGNNEQFF
TRBJ1-1 TRBV5-1 - CASAVQGGADTEAFF
TRBJ2-1 TRBV9 - CASSSGGVGGYNEQFF
TRBJ1-4 TRBV2 once CASNRDIGEKLFF
TRBJ1-2 TRBV20-1 - CSAKTADGYTF
TRBJ2-7 TRBV6-5 - CASSTPRQGTYEQYF
TRBJ2-3 TRBV4-1 - CASSQASTITDTQYF
TRBJ2-1 TRBV10-2 - CASSESVGWDFNEQFF
TRBJ1-1 TRBV25-1 - CASSERDRAFF
TRBJ1-1 TRBV7-9 - CASSSTGGTFF
TRBJ1-5 TRBV25-1 - CASSDGGAGHQPQHF
TRBJ2-7 TRBV5-6 - CASSLQGREYEQYF
TRBJ2-1 TRBV7-2 - CASTPSRGNEQFF
TRBJ1-4 TRBV5-4 few CASSGWGGLFF
TRBJ1-3 TRBV5-4 - CASSSTTGLTGNTIYF
TRBJ2-2 TRBV4-1 once CASSQDWQVGGELFF
TRBJ2-3 TRBV19 - CASSPLRGLLRTDTQYF
TRBJ2-7 TRBV6-1 - CASSALLISQYF
TRBJ1-5 TRBV27 - CASSSLTGGMNQPQHF
TRBJ2-1 TRBV30 once CAWTAPPGVGNEQFF